The clone carrying this TCR beta chain was recorded at least ten times. The antigen remains undetermined. The data were obtained in a study of CD8 T cells in ankylosing spondylitis. Broader study findings: Disease-linked clones displayed a CD8+ phenotype and appeared relatively rarely in peripheral blood. It appeared that ankylosing spondylitis blood was characterized by a TCR beta motif of seven or eight highly homologous variants.

Scientists made TCR beta libraries using quantitative 5'-RACE with molecular barcodes. Via MiXCR, TCRdb re-called the 5' RACE reads, giving one row per CDR3 protein. The sample shows approximately 69,000 distinct CDR3 sequences, under 5.5% of them seen only once. The CDR3 extends over 12 amino acids. The V end was cut by 5 bases, the J end by 7 bases, with 14 bases between. Looked up from germline, CDR1 is DFQATT and CDR2 is SNEGSKA (reference sequence). The V call is TRBV20-1, the J call TRBJ2-5; D uncertain. This receptor was taken from a male donor with ankylosing spondylitis or in good health (not recorded which). Sequencing was performed on blood, either unsorted or a sorted T cell fraction (not recorded which). CDR3 nucleotides: TGCAGTGCTCTTCAGTGGATTGGGACCCAGTACTTC. This translates into CSALQWIGTQYF.